The TCR beta chain under discussion was sequenced for a study of T-cell memory formation after mild COVID-19. In regard to this clonotype: Its target is unknown.

TCRdb itself ran the 5' RACE reads through MiXCR, one entry per CDR3 protein. The table records 250,000 to 350,000 distinct CDR3 sequences, roughly 15% of them present only once. Notes on the study in general: Pre-infection memory harbored some responding clones, suggesting cross-reactive memory joined.

Germline V gene lookup returns CDR1 SQVTM and CDR2 ANQGSEA. This CDR3 comprises 15 residues. Trimming removed 4 bases at V and 2 bases at J, with 16 bases between. This chain connects TRBV29-1 to TRBJ2-3; D is perhaps TRBD2 (6 bases). Sequencing was carried out using PBMCs or a T cell subset sorted from them (not recorded which). This sequence originates from a man younger than 35 who had mild COVID-19 (a few samples of this study predate the infection). Cell type and time point are not known. The CDR3 DNA follows: TGCAGCGTTGGGGGGGTTGCTGGCGCCACAGATACGCAGTATTTT. This codes for CSVGGVAGATDTQYF.